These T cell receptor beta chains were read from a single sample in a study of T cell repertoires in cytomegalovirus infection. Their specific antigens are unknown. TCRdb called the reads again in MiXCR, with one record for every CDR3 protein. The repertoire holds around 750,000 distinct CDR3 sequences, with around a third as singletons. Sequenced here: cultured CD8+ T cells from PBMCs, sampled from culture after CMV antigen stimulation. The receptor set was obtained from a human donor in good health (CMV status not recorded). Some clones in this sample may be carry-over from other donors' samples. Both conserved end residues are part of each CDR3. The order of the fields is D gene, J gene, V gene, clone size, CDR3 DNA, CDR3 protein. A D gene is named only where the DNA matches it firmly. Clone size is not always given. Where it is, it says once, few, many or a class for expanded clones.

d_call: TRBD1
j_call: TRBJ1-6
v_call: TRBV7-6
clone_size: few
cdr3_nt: TGTGCCAGCAGCTTTAGTCGCCGGACAGGGGGCGTTCCCCATAATTCACCCCTCCACTTT
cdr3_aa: CASSFSRRTGGVPHNSPLHF

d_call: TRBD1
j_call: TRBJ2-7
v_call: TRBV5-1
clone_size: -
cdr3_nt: TGCGCCAGCAGTATGAAGGGGACAGGGGTGGACGAGCAGTACTTC
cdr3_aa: CASSMKGTGVDEQYF

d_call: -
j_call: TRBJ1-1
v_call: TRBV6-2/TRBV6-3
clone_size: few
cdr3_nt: TGTGCCAGCAGTTACAGGGGGTACATGAACACTGAAGCTTTCTTT
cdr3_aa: CASSYRGYMNTEAFF

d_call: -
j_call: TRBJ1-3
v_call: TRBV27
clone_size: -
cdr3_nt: TGTGCCAGCATAGGGCCCCCCGGGACCTCTGGAAACACCATATATTTT
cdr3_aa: CASIGPPGTSGNTIYF

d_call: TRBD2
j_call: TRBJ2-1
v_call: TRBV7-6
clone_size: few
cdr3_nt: TGTGCCAGCAGCTGGGGGGGTGGTGCCGATGAGCAGTTCTTC
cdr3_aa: CASSWGGGADEQFF

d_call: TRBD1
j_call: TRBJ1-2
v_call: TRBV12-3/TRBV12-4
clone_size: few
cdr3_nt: TGTGCCAGCAGTACAGACAGGGTGGTTCCCTACACCTTC
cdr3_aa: CASSTDRVVPYTF

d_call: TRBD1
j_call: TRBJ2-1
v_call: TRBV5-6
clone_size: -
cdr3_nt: TGTGCCAGCAGCCGCCGGGACAGGGTTTACGGAGAAGTAAACAATGAGCAGTTCTTC
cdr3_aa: CASSRRDRVYGEVNNEQFF

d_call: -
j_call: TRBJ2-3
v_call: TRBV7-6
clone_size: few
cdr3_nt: TGTGCCAGCAGCCTTAGGGGGTATTCAGATACGCAGTATTTT
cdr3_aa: CASSLRGYSDTQYF

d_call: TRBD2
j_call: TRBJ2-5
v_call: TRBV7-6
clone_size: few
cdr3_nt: TGTGCCAGCAGCTTACCTACTAGCGGGGGGCCGCAAGAGACCCAGTACTTC
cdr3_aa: CASSLPTSGGPQETQYF

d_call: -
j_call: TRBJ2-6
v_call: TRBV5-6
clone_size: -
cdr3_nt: TGTGCCAGCAGCTTCTACGCTGGGGCCAACGTCCTGACTTTC
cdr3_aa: CASSFYAGANVLTF

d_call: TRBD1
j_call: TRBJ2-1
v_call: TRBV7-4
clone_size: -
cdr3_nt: TGTGCCAGCAGCTGGGACAGGGGCTACAATGAGCAGTTCTTC
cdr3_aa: CASSWDRGYNEQFF

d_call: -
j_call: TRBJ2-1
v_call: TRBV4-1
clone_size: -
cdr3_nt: TGCGCCAGCAGCCAAGAGACCTGGAATGAGCAGTTCTTC
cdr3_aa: CASSQETWNEQFF

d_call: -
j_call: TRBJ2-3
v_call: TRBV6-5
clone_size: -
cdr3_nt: TGTGCCAGCAGTTACCTTCGGACAGATACGCAGTATTTT
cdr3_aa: CASSYLRTDTQYF

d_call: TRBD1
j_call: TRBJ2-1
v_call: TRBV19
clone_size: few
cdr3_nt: TGTGCCAGTCGCAGGGACAGGGGATCCTACAATGAGCAGTTCTTC
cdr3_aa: CASRRDRGSYNEQFF

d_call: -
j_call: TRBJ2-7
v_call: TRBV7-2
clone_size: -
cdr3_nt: TGTGCCAGCAGCCTCGGGAAATTCTACGAGCAGTACTTC
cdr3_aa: CASSLGKFYEQYF

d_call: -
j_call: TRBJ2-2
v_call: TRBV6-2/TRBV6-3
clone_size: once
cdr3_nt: TGTGCCAGCGGAATTCTGGAGCTGTTTTTT
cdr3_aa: CASGILELFF

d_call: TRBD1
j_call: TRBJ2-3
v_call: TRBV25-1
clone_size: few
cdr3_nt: TGTGCCAGCAGGGCCGGGACAGTCTTCACAGATACGCAGTATTTT
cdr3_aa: CASRAGTVFTDTQYF

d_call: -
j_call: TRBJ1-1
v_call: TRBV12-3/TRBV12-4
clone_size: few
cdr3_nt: TGTGCCAGCAGTTTCCAAACGACCGTGAACACTGAAGCTTTCTTT
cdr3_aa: CASSFQTTVNTEAFF

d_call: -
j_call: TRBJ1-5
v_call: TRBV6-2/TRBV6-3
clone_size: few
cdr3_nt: TGTGCCAGCACCGAAAGTCGACAACCGCACCAGCCCCAGCATTTT
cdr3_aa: CASTESRQPHQPQHF

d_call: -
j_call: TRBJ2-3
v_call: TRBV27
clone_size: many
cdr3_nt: TGTGCCAGCAGTTATTTGGGACACCGCACAGATACGCAGTATTTT
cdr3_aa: CASSYLGHRTDTQYF

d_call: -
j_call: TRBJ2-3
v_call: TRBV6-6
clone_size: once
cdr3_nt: TGTGCCAGCACATCGGGTTCTAGCACAGATACGCAGTATTTT
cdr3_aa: CASTSGSSTDTQYF

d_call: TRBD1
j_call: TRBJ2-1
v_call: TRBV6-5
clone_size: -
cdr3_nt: TGTGCCAGCAGTTACCCCGACAGGGGTGGGTCCGATGAGCAGTTCTTC
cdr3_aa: CASSYPDRGGSDEQFF

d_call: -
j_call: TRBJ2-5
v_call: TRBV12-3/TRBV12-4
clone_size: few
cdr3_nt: TGTGCCAGCAGTCCCCCGGACACCGGCCGATTGTACCAAGAGACCCAGTACTTC
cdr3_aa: CASSPPDTGRLYQETQYF

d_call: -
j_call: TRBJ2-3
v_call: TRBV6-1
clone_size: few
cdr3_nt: TGTGCCAGCAGTGCCGGGGGCGTTAGCACAGATACGCAGTATTTT
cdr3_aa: CASSAGGVSTDTQYF

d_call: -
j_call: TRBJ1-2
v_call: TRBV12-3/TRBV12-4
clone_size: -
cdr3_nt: TGTGTCAGCAGTGCGACAGGTGACTATGGCTACACCTTC
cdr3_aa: CVSSATGDYGYTF

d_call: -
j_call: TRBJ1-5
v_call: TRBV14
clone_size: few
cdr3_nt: TGTGCCAGCAGCCCAGGAGGGGTTCGGCAGCCCCAGCATTTT
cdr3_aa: CASSPGGVRQPQHF

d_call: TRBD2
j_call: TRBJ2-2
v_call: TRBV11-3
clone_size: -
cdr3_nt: TGTGCCAGCAGCTCCCGGAGCGGGGCTCTGAACACCGGGGAGCTGTTTTTT
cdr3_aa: CASSSRSGALNTGELFF

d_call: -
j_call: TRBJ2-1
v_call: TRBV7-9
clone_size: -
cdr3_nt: TGTGCCAGCAGCTTGTCAGATGGGCACAATGAGCAGTTCTTC
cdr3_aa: CASSLSDGHNEQFF

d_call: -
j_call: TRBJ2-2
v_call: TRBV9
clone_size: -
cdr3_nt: TGTGCCAGCATTGGACAATCCGGGGAGCTGTTTTTT
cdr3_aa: CASIGQSGELFF

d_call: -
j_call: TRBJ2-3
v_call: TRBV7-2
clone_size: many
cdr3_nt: TGTGCCAGCAGCGGCCTAAAGGCCCATAATAGCACAGATACGCAGTATTTT
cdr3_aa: CASSGLKAHNSTDTQYF

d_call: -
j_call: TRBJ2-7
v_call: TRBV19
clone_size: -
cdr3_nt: TGTGCCAGTAGTATTGGGACAACGGACTACGAGCAGTACTTC
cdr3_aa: CASSIGTTDYEQYF

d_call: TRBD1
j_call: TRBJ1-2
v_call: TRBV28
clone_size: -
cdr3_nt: TGTGCCAGCAGTGACTGGACAGGGGGCCGATATGGCTACACCTTC
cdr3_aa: CASSDWTGGRYGYTF

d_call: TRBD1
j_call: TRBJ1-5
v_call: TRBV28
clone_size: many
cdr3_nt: TGTGCCAGCCTTACAGGGGGGAATCAGCCCCAGCATTTT
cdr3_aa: CASLTGGNQPQHF

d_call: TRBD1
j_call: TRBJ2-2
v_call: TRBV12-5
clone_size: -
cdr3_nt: TGTGCTAGTGGTTTGGCGTCAGGGGGCTATATCGGGGAGCTGTTTTTT
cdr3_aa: CASGLASGGYIGELFF

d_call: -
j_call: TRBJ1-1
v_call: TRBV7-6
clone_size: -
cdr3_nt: TGTGCCAGCAGCTTAACCCCTGGTCGGGTCCCTGAAGCTTTCTTT
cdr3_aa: CASSLTPGRVPEAFF

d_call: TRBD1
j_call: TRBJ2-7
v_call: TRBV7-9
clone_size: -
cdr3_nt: TGTGCCAGCAGCTTAACGGACAGGGTGAGGTACAAGCAGTACTTC
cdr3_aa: CASSLTDRVRYKQYF

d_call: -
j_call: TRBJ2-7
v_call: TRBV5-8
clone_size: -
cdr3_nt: TGTGCCAGCAGCTTGCGACCCACAGCCTACGAGCAGTACTTC
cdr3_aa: CASSLRPTAYEQYF

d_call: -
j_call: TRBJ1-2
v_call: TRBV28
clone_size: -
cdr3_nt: TGTGCCAGCAGTTTGTTTCCCCCAGGGAGCTATGGCTACACCTTC
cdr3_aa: CASSLFPPGSYGYTF

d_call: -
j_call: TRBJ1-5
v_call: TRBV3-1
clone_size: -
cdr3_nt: TGTGCCAGCAGCCAAGGTGGGTTCGGACAGCCCCAGCATTTT
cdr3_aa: CASSQGGFGQPQHF

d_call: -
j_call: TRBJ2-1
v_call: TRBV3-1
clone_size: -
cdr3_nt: TGTGCCAGCACCATAGAGGGGGGCTTAAATGAGCAGTTCTTC
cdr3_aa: CASTIEGGLNEQFF

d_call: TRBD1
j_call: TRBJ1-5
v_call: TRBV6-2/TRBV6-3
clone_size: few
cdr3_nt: TGTGCCAGCAGTTACAGGGGGCTTTATCAGCCCCAGCATTTT
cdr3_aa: CASSYRGLYQPQHF

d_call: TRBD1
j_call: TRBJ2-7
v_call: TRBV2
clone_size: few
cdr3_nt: TGTGCCACCTACGGGACAGGGGACGACGAGCAGTACTTC
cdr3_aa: CATYGTGDDEQYF

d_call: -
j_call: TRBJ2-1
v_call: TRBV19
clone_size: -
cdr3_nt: TGTGCCAGTAGTGTCGCCCTCGGCAATGAGCAGTTCTTC
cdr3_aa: CASSVALGNEQFF

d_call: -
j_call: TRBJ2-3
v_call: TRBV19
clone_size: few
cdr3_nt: TGTGCCAGTGACAGCACAGATACGCAGTATTTT
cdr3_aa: CASDSTDTQYF